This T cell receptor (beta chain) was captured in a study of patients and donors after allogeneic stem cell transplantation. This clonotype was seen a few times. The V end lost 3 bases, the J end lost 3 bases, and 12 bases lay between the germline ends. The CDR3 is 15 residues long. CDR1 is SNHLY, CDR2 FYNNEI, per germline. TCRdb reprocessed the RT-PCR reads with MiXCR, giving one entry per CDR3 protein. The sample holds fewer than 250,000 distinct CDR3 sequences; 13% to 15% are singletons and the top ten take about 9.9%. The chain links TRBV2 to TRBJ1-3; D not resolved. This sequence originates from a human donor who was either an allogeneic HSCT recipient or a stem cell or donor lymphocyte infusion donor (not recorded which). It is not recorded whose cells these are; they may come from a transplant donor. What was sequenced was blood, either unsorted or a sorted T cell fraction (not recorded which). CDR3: CASSDRGNHGNTIYF. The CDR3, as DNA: TGTGCCAGCAGTGATAGAGGGAACCATGGAAACACCATATATTTT.